This TCR beta chain was captured by sequencing in a study of CD8+ T cells in alopecia areata. Findings of the study overall: Lesional scalp displayed greater clonality than normal scalp, most notably in alopecia totalis/universalis.

Isolated RNA was reverse transcribed into cDNA used as the sequencing template. Libraries were prepared by immunoSEQ multiplex PCR; TCRdb keeps only in-frame clonotypes and omits some of them. The sample contains roughly 250,000 clones, over 45% of which appear only once. Treatment in this sample: oral pan-JAK inhibitor, 5-10 mg twice daily. CD4+ and CD8+ T cells were sorted from PBMCs stained for CD3, CD4 and CD8. As regards this clone: Its target is not known.

The CDR3 consists of 19 residues. Germline CDR1 SQVTM, CDR2 ANQGSEA. Between the trimmed V and J ends, which lost 8 bases and 2 bases, there was a span of 32 bases. The chain links TRBV29-1 to TRBJ2-3; D is uncertain. Here the sequenced sample was CD4+ T cells sorted from blood, taken at week 52, from a patient treated with tofacitinib. The clonotype originates from a human donor with alopecia areata. CDR3 region: CSTRQFATRLDTFTDTQYF. In DNA form, the CDR3 reads TGCAGCACACGGCAATTCGCCACCCGACTGGATACCTTCACAGATACGCAGTATTTT.